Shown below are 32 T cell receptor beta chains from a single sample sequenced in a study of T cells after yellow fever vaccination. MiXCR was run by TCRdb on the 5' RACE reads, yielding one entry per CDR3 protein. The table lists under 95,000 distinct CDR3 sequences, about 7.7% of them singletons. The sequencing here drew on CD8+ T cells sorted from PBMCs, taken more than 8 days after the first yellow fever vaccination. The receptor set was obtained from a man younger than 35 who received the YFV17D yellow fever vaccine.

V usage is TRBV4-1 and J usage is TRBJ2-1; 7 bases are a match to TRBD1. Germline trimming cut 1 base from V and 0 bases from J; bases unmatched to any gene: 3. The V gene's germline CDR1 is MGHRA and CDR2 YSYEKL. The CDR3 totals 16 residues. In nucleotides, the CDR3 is TGCGCCAGCAGCCAAGGACAGGGCGACTCCTACAATGAGCAGTTCTTC. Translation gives CASSQGQGDSYNEQFF.

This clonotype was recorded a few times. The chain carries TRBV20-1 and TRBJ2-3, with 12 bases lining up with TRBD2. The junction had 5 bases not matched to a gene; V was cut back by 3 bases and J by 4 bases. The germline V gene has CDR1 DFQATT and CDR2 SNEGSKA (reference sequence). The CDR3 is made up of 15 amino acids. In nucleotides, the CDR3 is TGCAGTGCTAGGGGACGACTAGCGGGGGCAGATACGCAGTATTTT. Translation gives CSARGRLAGADTQYF.

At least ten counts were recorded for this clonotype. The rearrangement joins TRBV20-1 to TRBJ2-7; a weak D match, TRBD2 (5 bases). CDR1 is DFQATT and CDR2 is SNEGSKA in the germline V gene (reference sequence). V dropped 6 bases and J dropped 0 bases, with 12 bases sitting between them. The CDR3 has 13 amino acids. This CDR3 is CSADQRGSYEQYF. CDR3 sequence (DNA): TGCAGTGCCGACCAACGGGGCTCCTACGAGCAGTACTTC.

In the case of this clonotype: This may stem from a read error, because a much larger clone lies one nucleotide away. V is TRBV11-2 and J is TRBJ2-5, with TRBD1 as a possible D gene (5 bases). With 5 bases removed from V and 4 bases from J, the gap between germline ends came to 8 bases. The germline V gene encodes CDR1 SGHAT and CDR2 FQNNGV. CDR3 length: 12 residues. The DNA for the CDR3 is TGTGCCAGCAGCCACGACAGAGAGACCCAGTACTTC. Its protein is CASSHDRETQYF.

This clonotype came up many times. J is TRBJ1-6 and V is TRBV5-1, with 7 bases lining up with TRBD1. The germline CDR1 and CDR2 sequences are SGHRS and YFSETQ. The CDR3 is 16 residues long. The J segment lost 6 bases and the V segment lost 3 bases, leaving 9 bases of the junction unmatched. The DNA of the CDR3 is TGCGCCAGCAGCTCCTCCTCGGGACAGATTAATTCACCCCTCCACTTT. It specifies CASSSSSGQINSPLHF.

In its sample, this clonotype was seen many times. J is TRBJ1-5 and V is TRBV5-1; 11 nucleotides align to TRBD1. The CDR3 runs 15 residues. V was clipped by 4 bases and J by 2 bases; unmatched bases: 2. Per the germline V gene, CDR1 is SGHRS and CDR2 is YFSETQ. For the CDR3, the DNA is TGCGCCAGCAGCCAGGGACAGGGGGGCAATCAGCCCCAGCATTTT. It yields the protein CASSQGQGGNQPQHF. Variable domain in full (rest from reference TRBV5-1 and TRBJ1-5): KAGVTQTPRYLIKTRGQQVTLSCSPISGHRSVSWYQQTPGQGLQFLFEYFSETQRNKGNFPGRFSGRQFSNSRSEMNVSTLELGDSALYLCASSQGQGGNQPQHFGDGTRLSIL.

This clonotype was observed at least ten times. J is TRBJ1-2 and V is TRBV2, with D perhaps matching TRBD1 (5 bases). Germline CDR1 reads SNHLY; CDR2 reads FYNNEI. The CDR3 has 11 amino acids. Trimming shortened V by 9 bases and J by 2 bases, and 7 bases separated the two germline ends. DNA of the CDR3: TGTGCCAGAAACAGGAACTATGGCTACACCTTC. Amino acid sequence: CARNRNYGYTF.

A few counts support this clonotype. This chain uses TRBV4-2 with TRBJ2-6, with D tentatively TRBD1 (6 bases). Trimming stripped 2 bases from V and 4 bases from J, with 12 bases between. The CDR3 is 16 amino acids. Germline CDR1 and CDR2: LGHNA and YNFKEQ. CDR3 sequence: CASSQIRGLGANVLTF. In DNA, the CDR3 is TGTGCCAGCAGCCAAATCAGGGGCCTGGGGGCCAACGTCCTGACTTTC.

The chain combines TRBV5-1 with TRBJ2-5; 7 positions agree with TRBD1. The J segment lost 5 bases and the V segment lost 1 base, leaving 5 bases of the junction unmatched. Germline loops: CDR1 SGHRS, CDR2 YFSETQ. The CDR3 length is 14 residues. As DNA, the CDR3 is TGCGCCAGCAGCTTGTGGGACAGTGTGGAGACCCAGTACTTC. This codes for CASSLWDSVETQYF.

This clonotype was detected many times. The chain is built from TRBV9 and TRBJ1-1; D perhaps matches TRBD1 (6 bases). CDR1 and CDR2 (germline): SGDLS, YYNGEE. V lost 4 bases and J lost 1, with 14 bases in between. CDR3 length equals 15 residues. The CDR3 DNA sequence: TGTGCCAGCAGCAGAAGACAGGAACAGAACACTGAAGCTTTCTTT. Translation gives CASSRRQEQNTEAFF. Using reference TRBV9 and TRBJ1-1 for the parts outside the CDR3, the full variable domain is DSGVTQTPKHLITATGQRVTLRCSPRSGDLSVYWYQQSLDQGLQFLIQYYNGEERAKGNILERFSAQQFPDLHSELNLSSLELGDSALYFCASSRRQEQNTEAFFGQGTRLTVV.

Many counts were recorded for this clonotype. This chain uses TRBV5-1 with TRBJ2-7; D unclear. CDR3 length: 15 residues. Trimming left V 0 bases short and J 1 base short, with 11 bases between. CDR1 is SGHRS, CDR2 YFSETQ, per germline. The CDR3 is CASSLGEGISYEQYF. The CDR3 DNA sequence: TGCGCCAGCAGCTTGGGGGAAGGGATTTCCTACGAGCAGTACTTC.

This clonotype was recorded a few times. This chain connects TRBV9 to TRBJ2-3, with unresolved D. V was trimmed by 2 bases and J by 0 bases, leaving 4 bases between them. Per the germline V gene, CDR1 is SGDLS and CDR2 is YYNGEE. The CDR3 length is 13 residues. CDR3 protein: CASSVLSTDTQYF. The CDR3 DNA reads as TGTGCCAGCAGCGTCTTGAGCACAGATACGCAGTATTTT. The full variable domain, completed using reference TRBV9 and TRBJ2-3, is DSGVTQTPKHLITATGQRVTLRCSPRSGDLSVYWYQQSLDQGLQFLIQYYNGEERAKGNILERFSAQQFPDLHSELNLSSLELGDSALYFCASSVLSTDTQYFGPGTRLTVL.

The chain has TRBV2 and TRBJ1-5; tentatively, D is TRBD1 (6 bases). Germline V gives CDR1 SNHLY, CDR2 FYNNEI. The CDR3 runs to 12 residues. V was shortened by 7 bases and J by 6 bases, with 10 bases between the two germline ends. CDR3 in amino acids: CASKGGGQPQHF. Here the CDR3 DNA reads TGTGCCAGCAAAGGAGGGGGTCAGCCCCAGCATTTT. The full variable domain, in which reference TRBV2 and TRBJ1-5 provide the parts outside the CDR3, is EPEVTQTPSHQVTQMGQEVILRCVPISNHLYFYWYRQILGQKVEFLVSFYNNEISEKSEIFDDQFSVERPDGSNFTLKIRSTKLEDSAMYFCASKGGGQPQHFGDGTRLSIL.

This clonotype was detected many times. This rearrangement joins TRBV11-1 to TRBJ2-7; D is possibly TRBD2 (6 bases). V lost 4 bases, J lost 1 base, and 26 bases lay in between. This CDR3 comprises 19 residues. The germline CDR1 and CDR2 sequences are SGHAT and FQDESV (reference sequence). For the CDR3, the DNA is TGTGCCAGCAGCTCCACGCGGGGAGGTGATAGGCCCCTTTCCTACGAGCAGTACGTC. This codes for CASSSTRGGDRPLSYEQYV.

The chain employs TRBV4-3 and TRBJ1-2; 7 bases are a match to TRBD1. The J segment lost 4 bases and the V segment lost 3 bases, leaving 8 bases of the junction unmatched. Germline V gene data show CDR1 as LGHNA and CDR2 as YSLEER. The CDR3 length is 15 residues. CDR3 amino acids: CASSHFTGAGYGYTF. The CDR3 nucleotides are TGCGCCAGCAGCCATTTCACAGGGGCGGGCTATGGCTACACCTTC.

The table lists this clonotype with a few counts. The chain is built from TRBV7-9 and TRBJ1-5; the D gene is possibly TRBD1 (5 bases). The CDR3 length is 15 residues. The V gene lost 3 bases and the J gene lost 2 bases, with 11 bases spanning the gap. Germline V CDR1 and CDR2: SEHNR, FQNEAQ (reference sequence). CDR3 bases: TGTGCCAGCAGCTTCTGGGGGGAAGGCAATCAGCCCCAGCATTTT. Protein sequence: CASSFWGEGNQPQHF.

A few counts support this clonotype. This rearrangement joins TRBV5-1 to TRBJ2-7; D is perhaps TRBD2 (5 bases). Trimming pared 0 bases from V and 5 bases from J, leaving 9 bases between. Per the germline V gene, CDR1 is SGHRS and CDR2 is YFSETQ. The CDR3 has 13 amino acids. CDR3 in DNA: TGCGCCAGCAGCTTGGCCGGGAACAACGAGCAGTACGTC. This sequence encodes CASSLAGNNEQYV.

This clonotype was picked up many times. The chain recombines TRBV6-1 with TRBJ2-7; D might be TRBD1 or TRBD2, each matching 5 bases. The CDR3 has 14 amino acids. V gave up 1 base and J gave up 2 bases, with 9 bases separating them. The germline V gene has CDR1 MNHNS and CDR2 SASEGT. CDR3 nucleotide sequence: TGTGCCAGCAGTGAAGTCCAGGGACCCTACGAGCAGTACTTC. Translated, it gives CASSEVQGPYEQYF.

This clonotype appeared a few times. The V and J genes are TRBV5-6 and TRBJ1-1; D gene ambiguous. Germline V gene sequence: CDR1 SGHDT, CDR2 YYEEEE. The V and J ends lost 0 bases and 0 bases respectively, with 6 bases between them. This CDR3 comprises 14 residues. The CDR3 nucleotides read TGTGCCAGCAGCTTGGGGGATCTGAACACTGAAGCTTTCTTT. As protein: CASSLGDLNTEAFF.

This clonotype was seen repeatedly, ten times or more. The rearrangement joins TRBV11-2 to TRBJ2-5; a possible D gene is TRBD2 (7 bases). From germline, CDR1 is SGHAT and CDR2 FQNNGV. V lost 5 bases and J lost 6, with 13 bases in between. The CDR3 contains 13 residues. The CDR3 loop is CASSTGGTQTQYF. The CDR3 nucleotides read TGTGCCAGCAGCACGGGGGGCACCCAGACCCAGTACTTC.

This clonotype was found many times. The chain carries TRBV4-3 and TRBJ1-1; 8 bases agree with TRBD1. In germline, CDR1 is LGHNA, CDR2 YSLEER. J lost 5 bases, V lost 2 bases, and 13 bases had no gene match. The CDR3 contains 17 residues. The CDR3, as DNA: TGCGCCAGCAGCCAACTTACAGGGGGTACGATAGGAACTGAAGCTTTCTTT. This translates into CASSQLTGGTIGTEAFF.

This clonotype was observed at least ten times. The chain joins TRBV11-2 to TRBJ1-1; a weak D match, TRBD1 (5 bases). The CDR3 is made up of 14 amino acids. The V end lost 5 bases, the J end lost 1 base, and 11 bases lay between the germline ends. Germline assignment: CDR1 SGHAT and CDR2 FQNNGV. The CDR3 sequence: CASSPGPTNTEAFF. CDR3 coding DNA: TGTGCCAGCAGCCCGGGACCGACGAACACTGAAGCTTTCTTT.

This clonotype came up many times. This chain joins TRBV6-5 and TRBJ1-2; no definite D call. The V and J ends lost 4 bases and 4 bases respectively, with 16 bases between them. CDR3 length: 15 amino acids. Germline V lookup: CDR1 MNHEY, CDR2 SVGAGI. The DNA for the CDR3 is TGTGCCAGCAGTTCTGCCGAGGGCGCGGCCTATGGCTACACCTTC. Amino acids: CASSSAEGAAYGYTF.

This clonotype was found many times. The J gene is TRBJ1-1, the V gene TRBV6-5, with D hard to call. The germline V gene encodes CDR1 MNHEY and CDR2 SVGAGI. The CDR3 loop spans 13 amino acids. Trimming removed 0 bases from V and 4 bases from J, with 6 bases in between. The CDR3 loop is CASSYSVVTEAFF. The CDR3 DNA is TGTGCCAGCAGTTACTCGGTGGTCACTGAAGCTTTCTTT.

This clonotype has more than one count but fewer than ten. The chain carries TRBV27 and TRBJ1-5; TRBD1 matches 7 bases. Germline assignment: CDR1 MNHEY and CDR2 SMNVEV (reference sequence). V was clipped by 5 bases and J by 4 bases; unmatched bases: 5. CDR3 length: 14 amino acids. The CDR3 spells CASSQARGNQPQHF. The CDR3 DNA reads TGTGCCAGCAGTCAGGCCAGGGGGAATCAGCCCCAGCATTTT.

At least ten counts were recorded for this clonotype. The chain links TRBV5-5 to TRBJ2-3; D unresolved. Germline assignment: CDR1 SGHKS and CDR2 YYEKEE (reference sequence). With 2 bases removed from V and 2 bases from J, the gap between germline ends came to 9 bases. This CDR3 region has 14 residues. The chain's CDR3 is CASSFPRFTDTQYF. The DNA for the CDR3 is TGTGCCAGCAGCTTCCCCAGATTCACAGATACGCAGTATTTT.

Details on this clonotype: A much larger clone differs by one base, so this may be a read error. The CDR3 DNA reads as TGTGCCATCAGTACAGGGGGGACTGAAGCTTTCTTT. This encodes CAISTGGTEAFF. The chain has TRBV10-3 and TRBJ1-1, with TRBD1 identical over 8 bases. CDR3 size: 12 residues. Germline trimming cut 5 bases from V and 5 bases from J; bases unmatched to any gene: 1. CDR1 ENHRY and CDR2 SYGVKD come from the germline V gene.

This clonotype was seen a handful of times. CDR3 loop: CASSQGGDTQYF. In DNA, the CDR3 is TGCGCCAGCAGCCAAGGAGGAGATACGCAGTATTTT. The chain links TRBV4-1 to TRBJ2-3; D uncertain. CDR3 size: 12 residues. The V gene lost 1 base and the J gene lost 5 bases, with 4 bases spanning the gap. From germline, CDR1 is MGHRA and CDR2 YSYEKL.

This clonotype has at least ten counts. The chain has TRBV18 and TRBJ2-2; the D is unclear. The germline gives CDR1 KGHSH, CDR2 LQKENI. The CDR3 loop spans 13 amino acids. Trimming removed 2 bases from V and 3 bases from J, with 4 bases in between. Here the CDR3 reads CASSPGYTGELFF. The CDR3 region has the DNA TGTGCCAGCTCACCAGGGTACACCGGGGAGCTGTTTTTT.

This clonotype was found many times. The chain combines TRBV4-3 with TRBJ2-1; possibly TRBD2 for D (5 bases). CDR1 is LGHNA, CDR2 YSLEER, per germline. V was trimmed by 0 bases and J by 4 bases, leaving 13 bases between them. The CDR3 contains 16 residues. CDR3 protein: CASSQDSSGGYNEQFF. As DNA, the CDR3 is TGCGCCAGCAGCCAAGATTCCAGCGGAGGTTACAATGAGCAGTTCTTC.

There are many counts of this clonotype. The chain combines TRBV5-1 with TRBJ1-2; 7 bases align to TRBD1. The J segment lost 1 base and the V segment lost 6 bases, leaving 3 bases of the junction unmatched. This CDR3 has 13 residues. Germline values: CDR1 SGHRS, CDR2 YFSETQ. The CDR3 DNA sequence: TGCGCCAGCACGGGACAGCGTAACTATGGCTACACCTTC. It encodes CASTGQRNYGYTF.

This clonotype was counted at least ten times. The CDR3 reads CASSLGTTPYNEQFF. For the CDR3, the DNA is TGTGCCAGCAGCTTAGGGACTACCCCCTACAATGAGCAGTTCTTC. V gene TRBV11-1 combines with J gene TRBJ2-1, with a possible D match to TRBD2 (6 bases). The germline V and J ends were trimmed by 1 base and 2 bases, with 9 bases remaining between them. Germline V CDR1 and CDR2: SGHAT, FQDESV (reference sequence). CDR3 size: 15 residues.